The 24 T cell receptor beta chains listed next were all sequenced from one sample in a study of cytotoxic CD8 clonotypes in ibrutinib-treated CLL. Measured with immunoSEQ multiplex PCR; TCRdb has only the in-frame clones, and not every one. Among about 310,000 clones listed, about 80% were seen once. The sample here was PBMCs, taken before ibrutinib treatment. Every receptor here comes from a human donor with chronic lymphocytic leukemia.

The rearrangement links TRBV5-1 to TRBJ2-2; no reliable D call. The CDR3 length is 13 residues. V lost 0 bases and J lost 6, with 6 bases in between. Looked up from germline, CDR1 is SGHRS and CDR2 is YFSETQ. The CDR3 protein is CASSLAEAGELFF. For the CDR3, the DNA is TGCGCCAGCAGCTTGGCCGAGGCCGGGGAGCTGTTTTTT.

The rearrangement uses TRBV27 and TRBJ2-1; TRBD1 agrees at 9 bases. The CDR3 loop spans 15 amino acids. V lost 3 bases and J lost 3; bases outside the gene matches: 3. CDR1 and CDR2 from the germline V gene are MNHEY and SMNVEV (reference sequence). The CDR3 is CASSFDRGGYNEQFF. The CDR3, as DNA: TGTGCCAGCAGTTTCGACAGGGGGGGCTACAATGAGCAGTTCTTC.

The J gene is TRBJ2-7, the V gene TRBV30; D possibly corresponds to TRBD1 (6 bases). The CDR3 sequence is 13 residues long. Germline lookup yields CDR1 GTSNPN and CDR2 SVGIG (reference sequence). Between the trimmed V and J ends, which lost 2 bases and 6 bases, there was a span of 14 bases. CDR3 region: CAWSHTGLREQYF. The CDR3 coding sequence is TGTGCCTGGAGTCATACAGGGCTTCGCGAGCAGTACTTC.

This chain connects TRBV7-6 to TRBJ2-3; 9 bases line up with TRBD2. J gave up 4 bases and V 1 base, and 3 bases lay outside the gene matches. The germline CDR1 and CDR2 sequences are SGHVS and FNYEAQ. The CDR3 runs 15 residues. CDR3 bases: TGTGCCAGCAGCTTAGTACTAGCGGGTCCAGATACGCAGTATTTT. It encodes CASSLVLAGPDTQYF.

This chain joins TRBV9 and TRBJ2-3, with TRBD2 as a possible D gene (5 bases). V shed 0 bases and J shed 5 bases, with 13 bases lying between them. The CDR3 runs 15 residues. Germline V gene sequence: CDR1 SGDLS, CDR2 YYNGEE. CDR3 in DNA: TGTGCCAGCAGCGTAGCGACTACGCCTGAAGATACGCAGTATTTT. It codes for CASSVATTPEDTQYF.

The chain uses TRBV9 and TRBJ2-1, with 10 bases lining up with TRBD2. Trimming took 2 bases from V and 5 from J; bases not matched to a gene: 4. The CDR3 extends over 15 amino acids. Germline V gene sequence: CDR1 SGDLS, CDR2 YYNGEE. CDR3 nucleotide sequence: TGTGCCAGCAGCGTCGGACTAGCGGTAAACAATGAGCAGTTCTTC. Its protein product is CASSVGLAVNNEQFF.

In its sample, this clone was seen a few times. The chain has TRBV19 and TRBJ1-5; 10 positions match TRBD1. The V and J ends lost 9 bases and 6 bases, in that order; junction bases with no gene match: 5. Per the germline V gene, CDR1 is LNHDA and CDR2 is SQIVND (reference sequence). The CDR3 contains 13 residues. DNA of the CDR3: TGTGCCAGCAGGGACAGGGGAGGTCAGCCCCAGCATTTT. Translated, it gives CASRDRGGQPQHF.

This clone was seen only a few times. The rearrangement uses TRBV7-8 and TRBJ1-2; 12 nucleotides match TRBD1. The CDR3 runs to 19 residues. In germline, CDR1 is SGHVS, CDR2 FQNEAQ. Trimming cost V 1 base and J 4 bases; bases outside gene matches: 13. The DNA of the CDR3 is TGTGCCAGCAGCTTAGGAGGCGGGACAGGGGGCATTAGCGGCTATGGCTACACCTTC. Amino acid sequence: CASSLGGGTGGISGYGYTF.

This clone has a single count. This chain links TRBV7-9 with TRBJ1-1; D is unclear. V was trimmed by 1 base and J by 0 bases, leaving 12 bases between them. In germline, CDR1 is SEHNR, CDR2 FQNEAQ (reference sequence). The CDR3 length is 16 residues. The CDR3 spells CASSLVIGSLNTEAFF. As DNA, the CDR3 is TGTGCCAGCAGCTTAGTAATTGGTTCGTTGAACACTGAAGCTTTCTTT.

V and J are TRBV6-1 and TRBJ2-7; D not resolved. This CDR3 spans 14 amino acids. CDR1 MNHNS and CDR2 SASEGT come from the germline V gene. Between the trimmed V and J ends, which lost 3 bases and 4 bases, there was a span of 13 bases. The CDR3 sequence: CASSDSGFGYEQYF. CDR3 coding DNA: TGTGCCAGCAGTGATTCGGGTTTCGGGTACGAGCAGTACTTC.

The V gene is TRBV30, the J gene TRBJ2-2; weak D call: TRBD1 (6 bases). CDR1 is GTSNPN and CDR2 is SVGIG in the germline V gene (reference sequence). Trimming removed 8 bases from V and 4 bases from J, with 17 bases in between. The CDR3 is made up of 14 amino acids. CDR3 sequence: CAQARQASTGELFF. CDR3 bases: TGTGCCCAAGCTCGACAGGCGAGCACCGGGGAGCTGTTTTTT.

As DNA, the CDR3 is TGTGCCAGCAGTGGGGATCGGGGAAATGGCTACACCTTC. Encoded protein: CASSGDRGNGYTF. This chain connects TRBV2 to TRBJ1-2; D is unclear. V dropped 4 bases and J dropped 6 bases, with 12 bases sitting between them. This CDR3 has 13 residues. CDR1 is SNHLY and CDR2 is FYNNEI in the germline V gene.

The genes are TRBV15 and TRBJ2-7; D possibly corresponds to TRBD1 (7 bases). Germline V gene lookup returns CDR1 LNHNV and CDR2 YYDKDF (reference sequence). The CDR3 runs to 17 residues. The ends were cut back, 2 bases at V and 4 bases at J, with 21 bases in the middle. The CDR3 DNA follows: TGTGCCACCAGCAGAAAATCGGCGGCAGGGGGGTCATACGAGCAGTACTTC. Protein product: CATSRKSAAGGSYEQYF.

The chain combines TRBV9 with TRBJ2-1, with D perhaps being TRBD1 or TRBD2 (5 bases each). The CDR3 covers 16 residues. Germline V gene sequence: CDR1 SGDLS, CDR2 YYNGEE. V lost 0 bases and J lost 8, with 18 bases in between. The CDR3 sequence is CASSVVGDPSYDEQFF. In DNA form, the CDR3 reads TGTGCCAGCAGCGTAGTGGGGGATCCTAGTTACGATGAGCAGTTCTTC.

V gene TRBV29-1 combines with J gene TRBJ2-3, with 9 nucleotides matching TRBD2. The CDR3 runs to 14 residues. V trimming: 5 bases; J trimming: 1 base; junction bases outside the gene matches: 4. Germline assignment: CDR1 SQVTM and CDR2 ANQGSEA. CDR3 nucleotide sequence: TGCAGCGTTCTAAAGCGGGAGGGCACAGATACGCAGTATTTT. Encoded protein: CSVLKREGTDTQYF.

The chain has TRBV2 and TRBJ2-7, with 12 bases lining up with TRBD1. Germline V gene lookup returns CDR1 SNHLY and CDR2 FYNNEI. The CDR3 has 15 amino acids. V lost 11 bases, J lost 3 bases, and 11 bases stayed unmatched. The CDR3 DNA is TGTGCCGTACAAACCGGGACAGGGGGCTTCTACGAGCAGTACTTC. Its protein is CAVQTGTGGFYEQYF.

The chain has TRBV5-1 and TRBJ2-3; 7 bases match TRBD1. Germline lookup yields CDR1 SGHRS and CDR2 YFSETQ. This CDR3 comprises 16 residues. Germline trimming cut 0 bases from V and 0 bases from J; bases unmatched to any gene: 4. The CDR3 nucleotides read TGCGCCAGCAGCTTGGACGCACAGGGGAGCACAGATACGCAGTATTTT. This sequence encodes CASSLDAQGSTDTQYF.

This chain links TRBV18 with TRBJ2-3; 8 nucleotides match TRBD1. Germline V gene data show CDR1 as KGHSH and CDR2 as LQKENI. Trimming at V came to 4 bases and at J to 4 bases, leaving 1 base not matched to a gene. This CDR3 has 13 residues. The CDR3 DNA is TGTGCCAGCTCACTGGACAGGGCAGATACGCAGTATTTT. Translation gives CASSLDRADTQYF.

This sequence joins TRBV28 and TRBJ2-3, with TRBD2 matching 8 bases. CDR1 is MDHEN, CDR2 SYDVKM, per germline. Losses at the gene ends were 5 bases for V and 6 bases for J; bases not matched to a gene: 7. The CDR3 has 14 amino acids. CDR3 in DNA: TGTGCCAGCAGTATCGGACTAGCTCTTGATACGCAGTATTTT. Translation gives CASSIGLALDTQYF.

The rearrangement uses TRBV2 and TRBJ1-2, with D possibly matching TRBD1 (6 bases). The V and J ends lost 9 bases and 4 bases respectively, with 15 bases between them. There are 13 residues in the CDR3. Germline V gene lookup returns CDR1 SNHLY and CDR2 FYNNEI. In nucleotides, the CDR3 is TGTGCCAGTCGGGACATATCTAGCTATGGCTACACCTTC. This gives the protein CASRDISSYGYTF. The complete variable domain, with remaining parts taken from reference TRBV2 and TRBJ1-2, reads EPEVTQTPSHQVTQMGQEVILRCVPISNHLYFYWYRQILGQKVEFLVSFYNNEISEKSEIFDDQFSVERPDGSNFTLKIRSTKLEDSAMYFCASRDISSYGYTFGSGTRLTVV.

This chain links TRBV7-2 with TRBJ1-2; D not certain. Germline V lookup: CDR1 SGHTA, CDR2 FQGNSA. The CDR3 spans 12 residues. Trimming took off 5 bases at V and 6 bases at J, with 10 bases between the two ends. This chain's CDR3 is CASSPVGDGYTF. In DNA, the CDR3 is TGTGCCAGCAGCCCCGTCGGGGATGGCTACACCTTC.

The rearrangement joins TRBV5-1 to TRBJ2-5; the match to TRBD2 covers 9 bases. The trim removed 6 bases at V and 2 bases at J, leaving 5 bases unmatched. The CDR3 has 14 residues. Germline V lookup: CDR1 SGHRS, CDR2 YFSETQ. The CDR3 sequence: CASMGTSLQETQYF. The CDR3 DNA is TGCGCCAGCATGGGGACTAGCCTTCAAGAGACCCAGTACTTC.

This clone showed up just a few times. The chain has TRBV9 and TRBJ2-7; 10 bases are a match to TRBD2. Germline trimming cut 4 bases from V and 2 bases from J; bases unmatched to any gene: 6. Germline V CDR1 and CDR2: SGDLS, YYNGEE. This CDR3 has 15 amino acids. CDR3 coding DNA: TGTGCCAGCAGCTCTAGCGGGAGTTACGCCTACGAGCAGTACTTC. Protein product: CASSSSGSYAYEQYF.

The CDR3 bases are TGTGCCACCAGCAGAGATGAAGCTAGCGGGAGCCAAGAGACCCAGTACTTC. The encoded protein is CATSRDEASGSQETQYF. The gene calls are TRBV15 and TRBJ2-5; 10 bases line up with TRBD2. The CDR3 runs to 17 residues. Germline V gives CDR1 LNHNV, CDR2 YYDKDF (reference sequence). V lost 0 bases, J lost 1 base, and 5 bases stayed unmatched. Full variable domain (outside the CDR3, taken from reference TRBV15 and TRBJ2-5): DAMVIQNPRYQVTQFGKPVTLSCSQTLNHNVMYWYQQKSSQAPKLLFHYYDKDFNNEADTPDNFQSRRPNTSFCFLDIRSPGLGDTAMYLCATSRDEASGSQETQYFGPGTRLLVL.